What follows is one TCR beta chain and its context. The CDR3 is made up of 19 amino acids. Sequencing used immunoSEQ multiplex PCR; TCRdb keeps in-frame clones, though not all of them. This sample has over a million clones, with about 75% found just once. The sample belongs to a study of shared clonotypes between healthy human individuals. The TCR comes from a young man in good health. This chain connects TRBV12-1 to TRBJ2-5. TRBV12-1 is annotated as a pseudogene. Specimen: memory CD4+ T cells sorted from blood. Subset here: CD45RA-negative fraction. The CDR3: CASSLGSKRPSNPTVTQYF. CDR3 DNA sequence: TGTGCCAGCAGCTTGGGGTCCAAGAGACCCAGTAACCCTACGGTTACCCAGTACTTC.